One and the same sample provided the 14 T cell receptor beta chains below, sequenced in a study. Using its own MiXCR run on the 5' RACE reads, TCRdb lists one record per CDR3 protein. The sample contains tens of thousands of distinct CDR3 sequences, approximately 23% of which appear only once. The sequenced sample consisted of tumor-infiltrating naive CD4+ T cells sorted from the breast tumor. Subset defined: naive CD4+ T cells, CD4+CD45RA+CD25-. These receptor sequences come from a female donor with breast cancer.

The V call is TRBV24-1, the J call TRBJ1-2; D is unclear. Trimming shortened V by 3 bases and J by 1 base, and 5 bases separated the two germline ends. The germline CDR1 and CDR2 sequences are KGHDR and SFDVKD. This CDR3 is 13 amino acids long. CDR3 sequence: CATSDNLNYGYTF. CDR3 coding DNA: TGTGCCACCAGTGATAACCTTAACTATGGCTACACCTTC.

Points on this clonotype: Relative to the germline gene, one junction end is altered; a read error may explain this. V usage is TRBV7-2 and J usage is TRBJ2-5, with D possibly TRBD2 on 6 matching bases. Germline CDR1 reads SGHTA; CDR2 reads FQGNSA. This CDR3 is built from 15 residues. For the CDR3, the DNA is TGTGCCAGCAGCGTAGCGAAGGGGAGGAGAGAGACCCAGTACTTC. This gives the protein CASSVAKGRRETQYF.

V and J are TRBV5-1 and TRBJ2-3, with 7 bases lining up with TRBD1. The CDR3 is 13 residues long. Germline V CDR1 and CDR2: SGHRS, YFSETQ. The trim removed 8 bases at V and 1 base at J, leaving 4 bases unmatched. In DNA form, the CDR3 reads TGCGCCAGTCCGGGACAGCGCACAGATACGCAGTATTTT. It is translated as CASPGQRTDTQYF.

The gene calls are TRBV10-3 and TRBJ2-3; TRBD1 matches at 8 bases. CDR3 length equals 15 residues. Germline lookup yields CDR1 ENHRY and CDR2 SYGVKD. J gave up 4 bases and V 10 bases, and 13 bases lay outside the gene matches. This CDR3 is CATIGRTGYADTQYF. CDR3 in DNA: TGTGCCACCATAGGTAGGACAGGGTACGCAGATACGCAGTATTTT.

This clonotype occurred a few times. The gene calls are TRBV11-2 and TRBJ2-3, with D possibly called TRBD1 or TRBD2 (5 bases each). V shed 5 bases and J shed 6 bases, with 24 bases lying between them. Looked up from germline, CDR1 is SGHAT and CDR2 is FQNNGV. This CDR3 comprises 17 residues. CDR3: CASSARYRGASSDTQYF. CDR3 DNA: TGTGCCAGCAGCGCAAGATACCGGGGCGCGTCATCCGATACGCAGTATTTT.

This clonotype was picked up many times. The chain uses TRBV4-1 and TRBJ2-1; 8 bases match TRBD2. There are 14 residues in the CDR3. V was pared by 3 bases and J by 7 bases, with 5 bases of the junction left unmatched. CDR1 is MGHRA, CDR2 YSYEKL, per germline. CDR3 nucleotide sequence: TGCGCCAGCAGCCAGCCCGGGGGGGTTAATGAGCAGTTCTTC. Encoded protein: CASSQPGGVNEQFF.

This clonotype came up a few times. The CDR3 region has the DNA TGCGCCAGCAGCTATCAGGCCACCTATGGCTACACCTTC. As protein: CASSYQATYGYTF. V gene TRBV5-1 combines with J gene TRBJ1-2; the D is unclear. V lost 3 bases, J lost 4 bases, and 10 bases lay in between. The CDR3 totals 13 residues. Germline V lookup: CDR1 SGHRS, CDR2 YFSETQ.

This clonotype was observed a few times. The V call is TRBV29-1, the J call TRBJ1-1; 7 nucleotides agree with TRBD1. CDR3 length equals 12 residues. The junction had 7 bases not matched to a gene; V was cut back by 4 bases and J by 8 bases. From germline, CDR1 is SQVTM and CDR2 ANQGSEA. The CDR3 DNA reads TGCAGCGTTGCAGCCGGGACAGCAGAAGCTTTCTTT. It specifies CSVAAGTAEAFF.

Many counts were recorded for this clonotype. The V gene is TRBV5-1, the J gene TRBJ2-7; 9 positions agree with TRBD1. The germline gives CDR1 SGHRS, CDR2 YFSETQ. After removal of 2 bases from V and 4 bases from J, the junction contained 4 bases not matched to a gene. The CDR3 sequence is 14 residues long. The CDR3: CASSFRDRVYEQYF. The CDR3 DNA reads as TGCGCCAGCAGCTTCCGGGACAGGGTGTACGAGCAGTACTTC.

The rearrangement uses TRBV11-3 and TRBJ2-1; TRBD2 is a possible D gene (7 bases). The V and J ends lost 5 bases and 10 bases respectively, with 18 bases between them. CDR1 SGHNT and CDR2 YENEEA come from the germline V gene. The CDR3 sequence is 14 residues long. CDR3 coding DNA: TGTGCCAGCAGCCTCGGGGCGGGGGCAAGAGAGCAGTTCTTC. Its translation is CASSLGAGAREQFF.

About this clonotype itself: At one of its ends the junction is not consistent with the germline gene, which may arise from a read error. Here the CDR3 reads CSARGQDTIKNTEALF. CDR3 coding DNA: TGCAGTGCTAGAGGGCAAGACACGATTAAAAACACTGAAGCTCTCTTT. The chain couples TRBV20-1 to TRBJ1-1; no definite D call. Per the germline V gene, CDR1 is DFQATT and CDR2 is SNEGSKA (reference sequence). The CDR3 spans 16 residues.

The V gene is TRBV6-2 or TRBV6-3, the J gene TRBJ1-6, with 7 nucleotides matching TRBD1. The germline V gene has CDR1 MNHEY and CDR2 SVGEGT. The V and J ends lost 5 bases and 8 bases, in that order; junction bases with no gene match: 9. The CDR3 totals 15 residues. CDR3 sequence reads: CASSRTGDIYSPLHF. As DNA, the CDR3 is TGTGCCAGCAGTCGGACAGGAGATATTTATTCACCCCTCCACTTT.

A single count supports this clonotype. One junction end disagrees with the germline gene, perhaps due to a read error. The J gene is TRBJ2-7, the V gene TRBV20-1; 11 nucleotides match TRBD2. In germline, CDR1 is DFQATT, CDR2 SNEGSKA (reference sequence). This CDR3 region has 15 residues. In nucleotides, the CDR3 is TGCGGTGCTAGTAAGACTAGCGGGATACTACACGAGCAGTACTTC. As protein: CGASKTSGILHEQYF.

This sequence joins TRBV5-1 and TRBJ2-1; 7 bases align to TRBD2. In germline, CDR1 is SGHRS, CDR2 YFSETQ. Trimming removed 4 bases from V and 2 bases from J; junction bases left unmatched: 9. CDR3 length equals 16 residues. The CDR3 region is CASSPRRLAAYNEQFF. The DNA of the CDR3 is TGCGCCAGCAGCCCTCGGCGCCTAGCGGCCTACAATGAGCAGTTCTTC.